A single sample gave rise to the 16 T cell receptor beta chains below, sequenced in a study of blood T cell repertoires in COVID-19. Method: immunoSEQ multiplex PCR; TCRdb's copy keeps in-frame clones and lacks some. The table shows 70,000 to 75,000 clones, with 90% occurring only once. The sample consisted of peripheral blood. These receptors all come from a human donor in a cohort sampled during active COVID-19.

The V call is TRBV4-2, the J call TRBJ2-3; 10 bases line up with TRBD2. J gave up 4 bases and V 2 bases, and 9 bases lay outside the gene matches. Looked up from germline, CDR1 is LGHNA and CDR2 is YNFKEQ. The CDR3 length is 17 residues. CDR3 protein: CASSQSPLAGAPDTQYF. The DNA for the CDR3 is TGTGCCAGCAGCCAAAGTCCCCTAGCGGGAGCTCCAGATACGCAGTATTTT.

The rearrangement uses TRBV6-5 and TRBJ1-5, with 7 positions matching TRBD1. Trimming at V came to 5 bases and at J to 4 bases, leaving 5 bases not matched to a gene. This CDR3 is 14 amino acids long. Germline CDR1 MNHEY, CDR2 SVGAGI. The CDR3 nucleotides read TGTGCCAGCAGTCGGACAGGCGGGAATCAGCCCCAGCATTTT. Translating gives CASSRTGGNQPQHF.

J is TRBJ2-7 and V is TRBV2, with 8 nucleotides matching TRBD1. Germline V gives CDR1 SNHLY, CDR2 FYNNEI. This CDR3 is 14 amino acids long. V lost 8 bases, J lost 5 bases, and 11 bases stayed unmatched. The CDR3 DNA is TGTGCCAGCCAAGCCGGGACAGGTAACCACGAGCAGTACTTC. This gives the protein CASQAGTGNHEQYF.

The V call is TRBV6-5, the J call TRBJ2-7; 9 positions agree with TRBD1. Unmatched junction bases numbered 4, after V lost 6 bases and J lost 1 base. The CDR3 has 14 amino acids. Germline V gene data show CDR1 as MNHEY and CDR2 as SVGAGI. The CDR3: CASSPGQGSYEQYF. CDR3 DNA sequence: TGTGCCAGCAGCCCGGGACAGGGATCCTACGAGCAGTACTTC.

The chain employs TRBV13 and TRBJ1-5; 12 bases line up with TRBD1. The trim removed 5 bases at V and 4 bases at J, leaving 3 bases unmatched. Germline V gene data show CDR1 as PRHDT and CDR2 as FYEKMQ (reference sequence). This CDR3 contains 15 residues. CDR3 region: CASSQGQGANQPQHF. The CDR3 DNA sequence: TGTGCCAGCAGCCAGGGACAGGGGGCGAATCAGCCCCAGCATTTT. The variable domain in full, with the rest retrieved from reference TRBV13 and TRBJ1-5, is AAGVIQSPRHLIKEKRETATLKCYPIPRHDTVYWYQQGPGQDPQFLISFYEKMQSDKGSIPDRFSAQQFSDYHSELNMSSLELGDSALYFCASSQGQGANQPQHFGDGTRLSIL.

The J gene is TRBJ2-1, the V gene TRBV7-9; 11 nucleotides agree with TRBD2. The CDR3 is 16 amino acids. J gave up 5 bases and V 5 bases, and 8 bases lay outside the gene matches. Per the germline V gene, CDR1 is SEHNR and CDR2 is FQNEAQ (reference sequence). CDR3: CASSLLGTSGDNEQFF. CDR3 coding DNA: TGTGCCAGCAGCCTCCTAGGGACTAGCGGAGACAATGAGCAGTTCTTC.

V gene TRBV5-4 combines with J gene TRBJ1-1, with 8 bases matching TRBD1. This CDR3 spans 15 amino acids. V lost 4 bases and J lost 2; bases outside the gene matches: 7. The germline V gene has CDR1 SGHNT and CDR2 YYREEE (reference sequence). The CDR3 DNA reads TGTGCCAGCAGCGAAAGGACAGGGTCAAACACTGAAGCTTTCTTT. Its protein is CASSERTGSNTEAFF. Variable domain in full (rest from reference TRBV5-4 and TRBJ1-1): ETGVTQSPTHLIKTRGQQVTLRCSSQSGHNTVSWYQQALGQGPQFIFQYYREEENGRGNFPPRFSGLQFPNYSSELNVNALELDDSALYLCASSERTGSNTEAFFGQGTRLTVV.

J is TRBJ2-3 and V is TRBV29-1, with 13 positions matching TRBD2. The CDR3 consists of 19 residues. Germline trimming cut 4 bases from V and 6 bases from J; bases unmatched to any gene: 19. CDR1 is SQVTM, CDR2 ANQGSEA, per germline. The CDR3 sequence: CSVVGTSGINGVSSDTQYF. The DNA for the CDR3 is TGCAGCGTTGTAGGGACTAGCGGGATTAACGGAGTCTCATCGGATACGCAGTATTTT.

This clone was seen a handful of times. The V call is TRBV6-6, the J call TRBJ2-7, with D tentatively TRBD2 (5 bases). Germline V lookup: CDR1 MNHNY, CDR2 SVGAGI (reference sequence). This CDR3 has 15 residues. V dropped 2 bases and J dropped 2 bases, with 13 bases sitting between them. DNA of the CDR3: TGTGCCAGCAGTTACGACGGCGGGTTGGCCTACGAGCAGTACTTC. This translates into CASSYDGGLAYEQYF.

The chain is built from TRBV7-2 and TRBJ2-5; 11 bases are a match to TRBD2. V shed 5 bases and J 2 bases; nucleotides not matched to a gene: 7. CDR3 length: 16 residues. Per germline, CDR1 SGHTA and CDR2 FQGNSA. CDR3 in amino acids: CASSQTGTSGQETQYF. In nucleotides, the CDR3 is TGTGCCAGCAGCCAAACCGGGACTAGCGGTCAAGAGACCCAGTACTTC.

The V gene is TRBV5-1, the J gene TRBJ1-5; D ambiguous. The CDR3 is made up of 13 amino acids. CDR1 is SGHRS and CDR2 is YFSETQ in the germline V gene. Trimming shortened V by 0 bases and J by 4 bases, and 5 bases separated the two germline ends. CDR3 amino acids: CASSLDSNQPQHF. Written as DNA, the CDR3 is TGCGCCAGCAGCTTGGACAGTAATCAGCCCCAGCATTTT.

The chain recombines TRBV2 with TRBJ1-2; D possibly corresponds to TRBD1 (5 bases). The CDR3 loop spans 15 amino acids. With 1 base removed from V and 4 bases from J, the gap between germline ends came to 13 bases. CDR1 and CDR2 (germline): SNHLY, FYNNEI. Written as DNA, the CDR3 is TGTGCCAGCAGTGAAGGTGGCAGGGCGACCTATGGCTACACCTTC. Translating gives CASSEGGRATYGYTF.

In nucleotides, the CDR3 is TGCAGCGTTGAGGGCGAGCGGGGCCGGGGAGATACGCAGTATTTT. Translating it yields CSVEGERGRGDTQYF. The chain couples TRBV29-1 to TRBJ2-3; 7 bases match TRBD2. The V gene end was trimmed by 3 bases and the J gene end by 5 bases; junction bases not matched to a gene: 11. This CDR3 region has 15 residues. CDR1 SQVTM and CDR2 ANQGSEA come from the germline V gene.

The chain combines TRBV5-6 with TRBJ1-2, with D uncertain. Trimming shortened V by 1 base and J by 4 bases, and 17 bases separated the two germline ends. Germline V gene sequence: CDR1 SGHDT, CDR2 YYEEEE. CDR3 length: 16 residues. The DNA of the CDR3 is TGTGCCAGCAGCTTGAGTGCCGGGAAATATTCCTATGGCTACACCTTC. It translates to CASSLSAGKYSYGYTF.

V and J are TRBV19 and TRBJ2-2; 8 bases agree with TRBD2. The CDR3 runs 16 residues. CDR1 and CDR2 (germline): LNHDA, SQIVND (reference sequence). The J segment lost 7 bases and the V segment lost 7 bases, leaving 14 bases of the junction unmatched. The CDR3 loop reads CASTIIGAGGNGELFF. The CDR3 region has the DNA TGTGCCAGTACCATCATCGGGGCGGGAGGTAACGGGGAGCTGTTTTTT.

CDR3 amino acids: CASSHIGLAPRGELFF. The CDR3 DNA sequence: TGTGCCAGTAGCCACATTGGACTAGCCCCTCGCGGGGAGCTGTTTTTT. This sequence joins TRBV19 and TRBJ2-2; 8 bases are a match to TRBD2. CDR3 size: 16 residues. The trim removed 6 bases at V and 7 bases at J, leaving 13 bases unmatched. CDR1 is LNHDA and CDR2 is SQIVND in the germline V gene (reference sequence).